The present T cell receptor (beta chain) was sequenced within a study of blood T cell repertoires in COVID-19. Study details: From the United States, Italy and Spain came samples of acute and convalescent COVID-19.

The V and J ends lost 4 bases and 11 bases, in that order; junction bases with no gene match: 6. The germline gives CDR1 SGHNT, CDR2 YYREEE (reference sequence). The CDR3 covers 12 residues. This table comes from immunoSEQ multiplex PCR, and its TCRdb copy is limited to in-frame clones, with some not included. The repertoire holds tens of thousands of clones, about 90% seen once, with approximately 8.3% in the top ten. The clonotype originates from a man aged 45 to 65 with active COVID-19. V is TRBV5-4 and J is TRBJ2-7; 10 bases align to TRBD2. Sequenced: peripheral blood. The CDR3: CASSKDSGGKYF. The CDR3 DNA reads as TGTGCCAGCAGCAAAGATAGCGGGGGGAAGTACTTC.